These 24 T cell receptor beta chains originate from one sample sequenced in a study of T cells after posttransplantation cyclophosphamide. Busulfan-fludarabine conditioning, marrow transplant, and cyclophosphamide on days +3 and +4 were administered. Assay used: immunoSEQ multiplex PCR; TCRdb lists only in-frame clones, some missing. The sample was found to contain around 7,400 clones, and every one recurs. The sample consisted of PBMCs, taken after allogeneic stem cell transplant with posttransplant cyclophosphamide. The receptors originated from a male patient between 50 and 60 years old who received an allogeneic stem cell transplant from an unrelated donor, was CMV-positive, and had acute GVHD only. Some T cells here may be from the graft donor.

There are a few counts of this clone. The chain employs TRBV18 and TRBJ2-1; D is ambiguous. Trimming shortened V by 4 bases and J by 4 bases, and 8 bases separated the two germline ends. This CDR3 is built from 13 residues. Looked up from germline, CDR1 is KGHSH and CDR2 is LQKENI. CDR3 DNA: TGTGCCAGCTCACGAGACACATACAATGAGCAGTTCTTC. Its protein is CASSRDTYNEQFF.

This clone appeared many times. V and J are TRBV28 and TRBJ2-3, with TRBD2 matching 9 bases. Trimming cost V 6 bases and J 2 bases; bases outside gene matches: 6. This CDR3 region has 15 residues. The germline V gene encodes CDR1 MDHEN and CDR2 SYDVKM. CDR3 sequence: CASRSSGADTDTQYF. CDR3 nucleotide sequence: TGTGCCAGCAGGTCTAGCGGGGCAGACACAGATACGCAGTATTTT.

At least ten counts were recorded for this clone. J is TRBJ2-1 and V is TRBV30, with 9 bases identical to TRBD2. Germline CDR1 and CDR2: GTSNPN and SVGIG (reference sequence). The V segment lost 0 bases and the J segment 9 bases; nucleotides outside the gene matches: 18. There are 18 residues in the CDR3. The CDR3 DNA reads as TGTGCCTGGAGTGTCCTCACCCTTAGCGGGAGTAGGTTTGGTGAGCAGTTCTTC. Protein product: CAWSVLTLSGSRFGEQFF.

This clone was detected a few times. The genes are TRBV27 and TRBJ1-4; a possible D gene is TRBD1 (5 bases). Germline CDR1 is MNHEY and CDR2 is SMNVEV (reference sequence). The CDR3 sequence is 14 residues long. V gave up 6 bases and J gave up 5 bases, with 13 bases separating them. CDR3 region: CASRPGLRNEKLFF. CDR3 nucleotide sequence: TGTGCCAGCAGGCCGGGACTGAGAAATGAAAAACTGTTTTTT.

The chain has TRBV2 and TRBJ2-5; the match to TRBD2 covers 8 bases. There are 15 residues in the CDR3. J gave up 5 bases and V 7 bases, and 12 bases lay outside the gene matches. Germline V CDR1 and CDR2: SNHLY, FYNNEI. The CDR3 is CASMHGGGILETQYF. The CDR3 coding sequence is TGTGCCAGCATGCATGGCGGGGGGATCCTGGAGACCCAGTACTTC.

By sample fraction, this clone is medium-sized (0.01 to 0.1%). The chain uses TRBV5-1 and TRBJ2-1; 9 bases agree with TRBD2. CDR1 is SGHRS, CDR2 YFSETQ, per germline. V lost 2 bases, J lost 13 bases, and 10 bases stayed unmatched. The CDR3 contains 14 residues. Here the CDR3 DNA reads TGCGCCAGCAGCTTCGCTAGCGGGACTGGGGGACAGTTCTTC. Protein product: CASSFASGTGGQFF.

This clone was observed at least ten times. The V and J genes are TRBV18 and TRBJ2-7; 9 positions agree with TRBD1. Germline trimming cut 6 bases from V and 4 bases from J; bases unmatched to any gene: 7. The CDR3 covers 14 residues. Germline assignment: CDR1 KGHSH and CDR2 LQKENI. DNA for the CDR3: TGTGCCAGCTCCACCGGGACAGGGTTTTACGAGCAGTACTTC. As protein: CASSTGTGFYEQYF.

This clone was recorded a few times. The chain joins TRBV7-3 to TRBJ2-3; TRBD1 aligns across 7 bases. The germline V gene encodes CDR1 SGHTA and CDR2 FQGTGA. V lost 4 bases, J lost 2 bases, and 3 bases stayed unmatched. The CDR3 length is 14 residues. The CDR3 DNA follows: TGTGCCAGCAGCTCGACAGGGTCCACAGATACGCAGTATTTT. Amino acid sequence: CASSSTGSTDTQYF.

This clone was observed at least ten times. V and J are TRBV7-6 and TRBJ2-3; 7 bases line up with TRBD2. The trim removed 0 bases at V and 5 bases at J, leaving 17 bases unmatched. This CDR3 contains 19 residues. Germline V gene data show CDR1 as SGHVS and CDR2 as FNYEAQ. CDR3 region: CASSLAGGTSVSTKDTQYF. The CDR3 nucleotides are TGTGCCAGCAGCTTAGCGGGGGGAACTAGCGTAAGCACGAAAGATACGCAGTATTTT.

The table lists this clone with many counts. V usage is TRBV4-2 and J usage is TRBJ1-1, with 7 bases that match TRBD1. V lost 3 bases, J lost 1 base, and 5 bases stayed unmatched. CDR3 length equals 15 residues. In germline, CDR1 is LGHNA, CDR2 YNFKEQ. CDR3 coding DNA: TGTGCCAGCAGCCAGAGGACAGGCGAGAACACTGAAGCTTTCTTT. It specifies CASSQRTGENTEAFF.

This clone appeared a few times. The same CDR3 is also encoded by other DNA sequences in this sample. The V call is TRBV7-9, the J call TRBJ2-1, with D uncertain. The CDR3 length is 16 residues. V lost 5 bases and J 10 bases, leaving 24 bases between the germline ends. Germline assignment: CDR1 SEHNR and CDR2 FQNEAQ (reference sequence). CDR3 bases: TGTGCCAGCAGCCCCACGGGTTCTTTTTTTGGCGGCGAGCAGTTCTTC. Its translation is CASSPTGSFFGGEQFF.

This clone has a count of ten or more. V and J are TRBV28 and TRBJ2-1, with 8 bases fitting TRBD1. The junction had 11 bases not matched to a gene; V was cut back by 7 bases and J by 6 bases. The CDR3 length is 15 residues. CDR1 is MDHEN, CDR2 SYDVKM, per germline. The chain's CDR3 is CASTEGTGVFNEQFF. CDR3 sequence (DNA): TGTGCCAGCACCGAGGGGACAGGTGTGTTCAATGAGCAGTTCTTC.

This clone was picked up many times. The chain is built from TRBV29-1 and TRBJ2-1, with 10 positions matching TRBD2. This CDR3 is built from 17 residues. V lost 1 base to trimming and J lost 9 bases; unmatched junction nucleotides: 15. The germline gives CDR1 SQVTM, CDR2 ANQGSEA. CDR3 in amino acids: CSVEAPSKVAGGIEQFF. The CDR3 DNA reads TGCAGCGTTGAAGCCCCAAGTAAGGTAGCGGGGGGAATTGAGCAGTTCTTC.

This clone came up many times. This chain links TRBV5-5 with TRBJ2-1, with unresolved D. The CDR3 is 16 residues long. Between the trimmed V and J ends, which lost 4 bases and 1 base, there was a span of 15 bases. The germline gives CDR1 SGHKS, CDR2 YYEKEE (reference sequence). The CDR3 here is CASSPGGSPSYNEQFF. CDR3 DNA: TGTGCCAGCAGCCCAGGTGGCAGTCCGTCCTACAATGAGCAGTTCTTC.

This clone has at least ten counts. V is TRBV6-6 and J is TRBJ2-7, with 8 bases aligning to TRBD2. The CDR3 spans 13 residues. Trimming at V came to 4 bases and at J to 3 bases, leaving 2 bases not matched to a gene. Germline V lookup: CDR1 MNHNY, CDR2 SVGAGI (reference sequence). Written as DNA, the CDR3 is TGTGCCAGCAGTTCAAGCGGGGGCTACGAGCAGTACTTC. Translated: CASSSSGGYEQYF.

This clone was recorded many times. V usage is TRBV7-2 and J usage is TRBJ2-7; 8 bases map to TRBD1. The CDR3 totals 14 residues. Trimming at V came to 5 bases and at J to 3 bases, leaving 6 bases not matched to a gene. Germline V gene lookup returns CDR1 SGHTA and CDR2 FQGNSA. The chain's CDR3 is CASSPRQGYYEQYF. The CDR3 DNA reads as TGTGCCAGCAGCCCACGACAGGGGTACTACGAGCAGTACTTC. The variable domain in full, completed from reference TRBV7-2 and TRBJ2-7, reads GAGVSQSPSNKVTEKGKDVELRCDPISGHTALYWYRQSLGQGLEFLIYFQGNSAPDKSGLPSDRFSAERTGGSVSTLTIQRTQQEDSAVYLCASSPRQGYYEQYFGPGTRLTVT.

This clone has ten or more counts. The chain carries TRBV7-9 and TRBJ2-3; 8 nucleotides line up with TRBD2. This CDR3 has 16 residues. Germline-derived CDR1 and CDR2 are SEHNR and FQNEAQ (reference sequence). V lost 1 base to trimming and J lost 2 bases; unmatched junction nucleotides: 5. Here the CDR3 DNA reads TGTGCCAGCAGCTTAGGGGAGCGGGGGCCCACAGATACGCAGTATTTT. Protein sequence: CASSLGERGPTDTQYF. The full variable domain, with the rest looked up from reference TRBV7-9 and TRBJ2-3, is DTGVSQNPRHKITKRGQNVTFRCDPISEHNRLYWYRQTLGQGPEFLTYFQNEAQLEKSRLLSDRFSAERPKGSFSTLEIQRTEQGDSAMYLCASSLGERGPTDTQYFGPGTRLTVL.

The chain links TRBV7-2 to TRBJ2-1; possibly TRBD2 for D (7 bases). The CDR3 is 16 residues long. The germline V gene encodes CDR1 SGHTA and CDR2 FQGNSA. Trimming removed 4 bases at V and 7 bases at J, with 20 bases between. As DNA, the CDR3 is TGTGCCAGCAGCTGGGGGGCGGGGGAATGGGAAAATGAGCAGTTCTTC. It translates to CASSWGAGEWENEQFF.

This clone was seen repeatedly, ten times or more. The J gene is TRBJ1-4, the V gene TRBV5-1; no clear D gene. V was cut by 9 bases and J by 0 bases, with 9 bases left in between. This CDR3 has 13 residues. Germline assignment: CDR1 SGHRS and CDR2 YFSETQ. Here the CDR3 DNA reads TGCGCCACAAGAGTTGCAACTAATGAAAAACTGTTTTTT. It is translated as CATRVATNEKLFF.

There are a few counts of this clone. The chain couples TRBV5-1 to TRBJ2-5; TRBD2 might be the D (5 bases). The last part of the DNA fits TRBJ2-7 better; the J call may be wrong. The germline V gene encodes CDR1 SGHRS and CDR2 YFSETQ. CDR3 length: 14 residues. This CDR3 is CASSLIGGSYEQYF. CDR3 DNA sequence: TGCGCCAGCAGCTTGATAGGCGGGTCCTACGAGCAGTACTTC.

There are a few counts of this clone. The rearrangement links TRBV5-1 to TRBJ2-7; D possibly corresponds to TRBD2 (5 bases). The ends were cut back, 4 bases at V and 1 base at J, with 12 bases in the middle. The CDR3 loop spans 14 amino acids. CDR1 and CDR2 (germline): SGHRS, YFSETQ. CDR3 DNA: TGCGCCAGCAGCCCGGACTCGACATCCTACGAGCAGTACTTC. This codes for CASSPDSTSYEQYF.

This chain joins TRBV7-9 and TRBJ1-1, with D tentatively TRBD1 (6 bases). Trimming took off 2 bases at V and 4 bases at J, with 23 bases between the two ends. CDR1 SEHNR and CDR2 FQNEAQ come from the germline V gene (reference sequence). The CDR3 consists of 18 residues. The DNA for the CDR3 is TGTGCCAGCAGCTTACCCCGACAGGCCGGGCTTTCTCGCACTGAAGCTTTCTTT. It translates to CASSLPRQAGLSRTEAFF.

This clone has a handful of counts. This rearrangement joins TRBV28 to TRBJ1-2; TRBD1 matches at 8 bases. Looked up from germline, CDR1 is MDHEN and CDR2 is SYDVKM. V gave up 1 base and J gave up 4 bases; unmatched junction bases: 8. The CDR3 sequence is 16 residues long. The CDR3 coding sequence is TGTGCCAGCAGTTTATTTAGGGACAGGAATATCTATGGCTACACCTTC. Amino acids: CASSLFRDRNIYGYTF.

The rearrangement uses TRBV7-6 and TRBJ1-1; tentatively, D is TRBD1 (5 bases). Deletions cut 1 base from V and 4 bases from J, with 16 bases between. From germline, CDR1 is SGHVS and CDR2 FNYEAQ. CDR3 length: 16 residues. CDR3 amino acids: CASSLGVGGVGTEAFF. CDR3 coding DNA: TGTGCCAGCAGCTTAGGGGTGGGGGGGGTTGGCACTGAAGCTTTCTTT.